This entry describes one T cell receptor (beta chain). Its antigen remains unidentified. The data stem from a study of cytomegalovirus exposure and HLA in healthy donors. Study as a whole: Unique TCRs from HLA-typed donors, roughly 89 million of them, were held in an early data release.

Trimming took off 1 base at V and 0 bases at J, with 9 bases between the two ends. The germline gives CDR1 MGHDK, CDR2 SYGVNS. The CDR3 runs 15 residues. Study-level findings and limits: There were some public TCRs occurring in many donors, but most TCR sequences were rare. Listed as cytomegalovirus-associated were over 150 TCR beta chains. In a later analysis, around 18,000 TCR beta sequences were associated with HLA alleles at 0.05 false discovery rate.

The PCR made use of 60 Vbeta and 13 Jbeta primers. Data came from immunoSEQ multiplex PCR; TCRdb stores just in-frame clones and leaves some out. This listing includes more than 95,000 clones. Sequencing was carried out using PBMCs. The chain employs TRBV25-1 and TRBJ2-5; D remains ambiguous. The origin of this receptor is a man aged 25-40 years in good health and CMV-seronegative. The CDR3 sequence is CASSEFKTDQETQYF. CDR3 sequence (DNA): TGTGCCAGCAGTGAATTTAAAACAGACCAAGAGACCCAGTACTTC.